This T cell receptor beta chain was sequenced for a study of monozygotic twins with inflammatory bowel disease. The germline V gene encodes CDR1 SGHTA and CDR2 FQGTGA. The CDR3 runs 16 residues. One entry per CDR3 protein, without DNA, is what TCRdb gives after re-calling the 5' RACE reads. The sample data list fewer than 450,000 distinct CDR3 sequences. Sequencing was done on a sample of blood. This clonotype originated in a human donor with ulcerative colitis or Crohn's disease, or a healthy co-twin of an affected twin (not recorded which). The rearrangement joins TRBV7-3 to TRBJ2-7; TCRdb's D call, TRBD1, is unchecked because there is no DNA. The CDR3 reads CASSSPLGAESYEQYF.